This entry lists 22 T cell receptor beta chains sequenced from one sample in a study of molecular identifiers for immune sequencing clone quantification. TCRdb independently ran MiXCR on the PCR reads; one entry per CDR3 protein. This sample has about 320,000 distinct CDR3 sequences, with about a fifth found just once. Input material: naive CD8+ T cells from blood, with Jurkat cell RNA spiked in. Subset in this sample: FACS-sorted CD8+CD4-CCR7+CD45RA+ naive T cells. The receptors come from a human donor in good health. Some libraries in this study had Jurkat cell RNA spiked in.

As concerns this clonotype: One junction end disagrees with the germline gene, perhaps due to a read error. The chain links TRBV12-3 or TRBV12-4 to TRBJ2-3; no reliable D call. The CDR3 sequence is 11 residues long. CDR3 protein: CACSLGDTQYF. The CDR3 DNA reads TGTGCCTGCAGTTTAGGGGATACGCAGTATTTT.

Turning to this clonotype: A much larger clone is a single base away; this may be a read error. The chain couples TRBV7-9 to TRBJ2-7; D perhaps matches TRBD1 (5 bases). CDR3 length: 15 residues. Between the trimmed V and J ends, which lost 3 bases and 6 bases, there was a span of 18 bases. Germline lookup yields CDR1 SEHNR and CDR2 FQNEAQ (reference sequence). The CDR3 loop is CASSLATGPSGEQYF. The CDR3 bases are TGTGCCAGCAGCTTGGCAACAGGTCCGTCCGGCGAGCAGTACTTC.

This clonotype was counted at least ten times. V is TRBV20-1 and J is TRBJ2-5, with D perhaps TRBD1 (6 bases). The CDR3 is made up of 13 amino acids. V lost 4 bases and J 1 base, leaving 10 bases between the germline ends. The germline CDR1 and CDR2 sequences are DFQATT and SNEGSKA (reference sequence). CDR3 sequence: CSATDRSQETQYF. The CDR3 DNA reads as TGCAGTGCTACCGACAGGAGCCAAGAGACCCAGTACTTC.

The sample holds many counts of this clonotype. The genes are TRBV7-2 and TRBJ2-7; perhaps TRBD2 as D (6 bases). The CDR3 contains 14 residues. Germline-derived CDR1 and CDR2 are SGHTA and FQGNSA. Trimming removed 0 bases at V and 9 bases at J, with 15 bases between. The CDR3 here is CASSLAGGHGGQYF. The CDR3 coding sequence is TGTGCCAGCAGCTTAGCGGGAGGCCATGGGGGGCAGTACTTC.

Concerning this clonotype itself: The germline gene is not matched at one end of the junction; a read error may be the cause. This chain links TRBV28 with TRBJ2-7; TRBD1 might be the D (5 bases). CDR3 size: 14 residues. CDR1 is MDHEN and CDR2 is SYDVKM in the germline V gene. The CDR3 loop is CTSSLSPGIYEQYF. The CDR3 bases are TGTACCAGCAGTTTATCCCCAGGGATCTACGAGCAGTACTTC.

Many counts were recorded for this clonotype. This sequence joins TRBV29-1 and TRBJ1-1, with D hard to call. Looked up from germline, CDR1 is SQVTM and CDR2 is ANQGSEA. The CDR3 consists of 12 residues. Trimming stripped 5 bases from V and 2 bases from J, with 9 bases between. CDR3 amino acids: CSVPLGNTEAFF. The CDR3 DNA reads TGCAGCGTTCCACTCGGAAACACTGAAGCTTTCTTT.

A remark on this clonotype: At one of its ends the junction is not consistent with the germline gene, which may arise from a read error. The chain recombines TRBV6-5 with TRBJ2-3; the match to TRBD2 covers 15 bases. Germline V gene data show CDR1 as MNHEY and CDR2 as SVGAGI. The length of the CDR3 is 17 residues. The CDR3 nucleotides read TGTGTCAGCAGTTACTCGGGACTAGCGGGGGGATCAGATACGCAGTATTTT. Translating gives CVSSYSGLAGGSDTQYF.

The rearrangement joins TRBV19 to TRBJ2-7; D possibly corresponds to TRBD2 (5 bases). Trimming left V 6 bases short and J 2 bases short, with 14 bases between. The CDR3 consists of 14 residues. CDR1 is LNHDA, CDR2 SQIVND, per germline (reference sequence). CDR3 DNA: TGTGCCAGTAGCCCACCGGAGGCAACCTACGAGCAGTACTTC. It translates to CASSPPEATYEQYF.

This clonotype came up many times. The chain combines TRBV20-1 with TRBJ2-5; TRBD2 agrees at 13 bases. The CDR3 runs to 14 residues. V was clipped by 5 bases and J by 5 bases; unmatched bases: 5. Germline CDR1 is DFQATT and CDR2 is SNEGSKA (reference sequence). The CDR3 DNA follows: TGCAGTGCTTCCCCGACTAGCGGGGGGGAGACCCAGTACTTC. Its translation is CSASPTSGGETQYF.

As for this clonotype: Since a much larger clone is just one base distant, this may be a read error. The chain employs TRBV30 and TRBJ2-7, with D maybe TRBD1 (5 bases). V was pared by 0 bases and J by 4 bases, with 10 bases between. CDR1 is GTSNPN, CDR2 SVGIG, per germline (reference sequence). There are 13 residues in the CDR3. CDR3 nucleotide sequence: TGTGCCTGGAGTGTAGGGGCACAATACGAGCAGTACTTC. It is translated as CAWSVGAQYEQYF.

This clonotype was counted a few times. J is TRBJ2-7 and V is TRBV6-2 or TRBV6-3; the D gene is possibly TRBD1 (6 bases). The V gene's germline CDR1 is MNHEY and CDR2 SVGEGT. Deletions cut 6 bases from V and 3 bases from J, with 12 bases between. The CDR3 is made up of 13 amino acids. CDR3 DNA sequence: TGTGCCAGCAGCCACGGACAGTACTACGAGCAGTACTTC. Encoded protein: CASSHGQYYEQYF.

The chain has TRBV4-1 and TRBJ2-7, with 8 bases that match TRBD2. The CDR3 runs 14 residues. The germline V gene has CDR1 MGHRA and CDR2 YSYEKL. Trimming took 1 base from V and 7 from J; bases not matched to a gene: 6. CDR3 in amino acids: CASSQVLAGYEQYF. CDR3 in DNA: TGCGCCAGCAGCCAAGTCCTAGCGGGCTATGAGCAGTACTTC.

This clonotype was found a few times. V usage is TRBV14 and J usage is TRBJ2-7; no clear D. The germline gives CDR1 SGHDN, CDR2 FVKESK. There are 14 residues in the CDR3. V was shortened by 6 bases and J by 2 bases, with 14 bases between the two germline ends. CDR3 DNA sequence: TGTGCCAGCAGTACCCTTGACGGAGCCTACGAGCAGTACTTC. Translating gives CASSTLDGAYEQYF. Variable domain in full (rest from reference TRBV14 and TRBJ2-7): EAGVTQFPSHSVIEKGQTVTLRCDPISGHDNLYWYRRVMGKEIKFLLHFVKESKQDESGMPNNRFLAERTGGTYSTLKVQPAELEDSGVYFCASSTLDGAYEQYFGPGTRLTVT.

For this clonotype: Just one base apart from a much larger clone, this may be a read error. This chain joins TRBV28 and TRBJ1-5, with D tentatively TRBD1 (5 bases). This CDR3 contains 17 residues. CDR1 and CDR2 (germline): MDHEN, SYDVKM. V lost 6 bases and J 0 bases, leaving 18 bases between the germline ends. CDR3 sequence reads: CASSSGRRVYSNQPQHF. The CDR3 DNA reads as TGTGCCAGCAGCTCGGGACGGCGAGTCTATAGCAATCAGCCCCAGCATTTT. Full variable domain (rest looked up from reference TRBV28 and TRBJ1-5): DVKVTQSSRYLVKRTGEKVFLECVQDMDHENMFWYRQDPGLGLRLIYFSYDVKMKEKGDIPEGYSVSREKKERFSLILESASTNQTSMYLCASSSGRRVYSNQPQHFGDGTRLSIL.

This clonotype was observed a handful of times. The gene calls are TRBV5-1 and TRBJ2-7, with D unresolved. V lost 7 bases and J 0 bases, leaving 11 bases between the germline ends. The CDR3 runs to 13 residues. Germline loops: CDR1 SGHRS, CDR2 YFSETQ. The CDR3: CASGGRSSYEQYF. In DNA form, the CDR3 reads TGCGCCAGCGGCGGCAGGTCCTCCTACGAGCAGTACTTC.

This clonotype has at least ten counts. V is TRBV5-6 and J is TRBJ2-1; D is ambiguous. Germline V gene data show CDR1 as SGHDT and CDR2 as YYEEEE. This CDR3 has 17 amino acids. Trimming stripped 1 base from V and 1 base from J, with 15 bases between. CDR3 protein: CASSLSSTHLSYNEQFF. CDR3 DNA sequence: TGTGCCAGCAGCTTGTCCTCAACACATTTGTCCTACAATGAGCAGTTCTTC.

This clonotype was counted many times. This chain uses TRBV14 with TRBJ2-7, with 7 bases that match TRBD1. V lost 3 bases to trimming and J lost 2 bases; unmatched junction nucleotides: 1. The germline V gene has CDR1 SGHDN and CDR2 FVKESK. The CDR3 is made up of 13 amino acids. In nucleotides, the CDR3 is TGTGCCAGCAGCCAGGGACAGACCTACGAGCAGTACTTC. It specifies CASSQGQTYEQYF.

This clonotype was detected only a few times. The V call is TRBV13, the J call TRBJ2-2; no firm D call. This CDR3 is built from 17 residues. Germline lookup yields CDR1 PRHDT and CDR2 FYEKMQ (reference sequence). With 5 bases removed from V and 6 bases from J, the gap between germline ends came to 22 bases. The CDR3 loop reads CASSHQTSPNGAGELFF. DNA for the CDR3: TGTGCCAGCAGCCATCAGACTTCACCAAATGGCGCCGGGGAGCTGTTTTTT.

This clonotype was recorded a few times. This chain joins TRBV21-1 and TRBJ2-7. TRBV21-1 has pseudogene status. This CDR3 region has 11 residues. The chain's CDR3 is CASSRDCEQYF. CDR3 DNA: TGTGCCAGCAGCAGGGATTGCGAGCAGTACTTC.

This clonotype was counted ten times or more. The chain uses TRBV6-5 and TRBJ2-1, with a tentative D call TRBD2 (5 bases). CDR3 size: 14 residues. CDR1 MNHEY and CDR2 SVGAGI come from the germline V gene. The V gene lost 4 bases and the J gene lost 10 bases, with 17 bases spanning the gap. Here the CDR3 DNA reads TGTGCCAGCAGTTCTCTAGCAGGTCCTATGGAGCAGTTCTTC. Protein: CASSSLAGPMEQFF.

This clonotype has ten or more counts. This chain joins TRBV7-9 and TRBJ2-1; TRBD2 is a possible D gene (5 bases). CDR3 length equals 16 residues. With 5 bases removed from V and 0 bases from J, the gap between germline ends came to 14 bases. Germline values: CDR1 SEHNR, CDR2 FQNEAQ (reference sequence). The CDR3 spells CASSLRTVSSYNEQFF. The CDR3 coding sequence is TGTGCCAGCAGCCTGAGGACTGTAAGCTCCTACAATGAGCAGTTCTTC. The whole variable domain, remainder taken from reference TRBV7-9 and TRBJ2-1, is DTGVSQNPRHKITKRGQNVTFRCDPISEHNRLYWYRQTLGQGPEFLTYFQNEAQLEKSRLLSDRFSAERPKGSFSTLEIQRTEQGDSAMYLCASSLRTVSSYNEQFFGPGTRLTVL.

This clonotype has ten or more counts. The chain is built from TRBV6-2 or TRBV6-3 and TRBJ1-1; D ambiguous. This CDR3 has 11 residues. CDR1 and CDR2 (germline): MNHEY, SVGEGT. Trimming pared 2 bases from V and 8 bases from J, leaving 6 bases between. For the CDR3, the DNA is TGTGCCAGCAGTTACGGGGTGGAAGCTTTCTTT. This sequence encodes CASSYGVEAFF.